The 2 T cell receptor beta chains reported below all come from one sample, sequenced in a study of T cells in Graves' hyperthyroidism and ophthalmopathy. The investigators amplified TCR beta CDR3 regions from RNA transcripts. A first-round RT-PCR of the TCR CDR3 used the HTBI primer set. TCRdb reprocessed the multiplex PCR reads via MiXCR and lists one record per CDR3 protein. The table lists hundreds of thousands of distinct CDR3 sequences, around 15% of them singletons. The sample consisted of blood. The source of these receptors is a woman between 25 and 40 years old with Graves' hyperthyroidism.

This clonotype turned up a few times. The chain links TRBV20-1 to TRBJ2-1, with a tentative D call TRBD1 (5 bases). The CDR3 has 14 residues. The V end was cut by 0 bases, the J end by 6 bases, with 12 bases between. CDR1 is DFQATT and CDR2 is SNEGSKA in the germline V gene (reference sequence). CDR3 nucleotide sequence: TGCAGTGCTAGAGATATCGCAGGGATCAATGAGCAGTTCTTC. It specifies CSARDIAGINEQFF.

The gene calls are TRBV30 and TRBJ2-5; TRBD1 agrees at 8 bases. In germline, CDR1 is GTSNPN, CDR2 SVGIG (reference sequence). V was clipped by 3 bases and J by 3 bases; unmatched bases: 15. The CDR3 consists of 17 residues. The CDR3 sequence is CAWRHTNLGQGEETQYF. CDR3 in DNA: TGTGCCTGGAGACACACCAACCTAGGACAGGGAGAAGAGACCCAGTACTTC.